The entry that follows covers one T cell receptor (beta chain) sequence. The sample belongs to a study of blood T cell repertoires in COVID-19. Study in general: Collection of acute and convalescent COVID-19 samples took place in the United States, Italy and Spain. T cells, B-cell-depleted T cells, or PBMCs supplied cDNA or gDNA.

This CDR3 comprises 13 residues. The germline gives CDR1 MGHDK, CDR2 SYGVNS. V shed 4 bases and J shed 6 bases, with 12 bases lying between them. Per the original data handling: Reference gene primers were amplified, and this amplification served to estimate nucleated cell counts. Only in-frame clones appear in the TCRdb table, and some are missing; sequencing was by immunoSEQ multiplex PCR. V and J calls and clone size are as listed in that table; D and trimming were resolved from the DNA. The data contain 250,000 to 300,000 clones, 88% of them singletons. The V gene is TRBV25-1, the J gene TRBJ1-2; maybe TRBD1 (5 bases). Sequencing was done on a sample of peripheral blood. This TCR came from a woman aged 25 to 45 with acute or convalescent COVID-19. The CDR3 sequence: CASSGGRANGYTF. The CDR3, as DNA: TGTGCCAGCAGTGGGGGCAGGGCGAATGGCTACACCTTC.